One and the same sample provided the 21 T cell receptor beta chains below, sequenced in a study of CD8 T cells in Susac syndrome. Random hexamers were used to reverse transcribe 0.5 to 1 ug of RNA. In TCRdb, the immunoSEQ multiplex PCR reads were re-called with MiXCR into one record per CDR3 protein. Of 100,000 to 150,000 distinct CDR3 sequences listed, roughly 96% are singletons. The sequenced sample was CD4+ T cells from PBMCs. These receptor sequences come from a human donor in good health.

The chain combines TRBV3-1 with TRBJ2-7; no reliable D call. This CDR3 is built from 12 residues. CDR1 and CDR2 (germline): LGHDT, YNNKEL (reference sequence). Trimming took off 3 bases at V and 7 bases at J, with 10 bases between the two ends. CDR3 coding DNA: TGTGCCAGCAGCCAGGGCCCGTGGGAGCAGTACTTC. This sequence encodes CASSQGPWEQYF.

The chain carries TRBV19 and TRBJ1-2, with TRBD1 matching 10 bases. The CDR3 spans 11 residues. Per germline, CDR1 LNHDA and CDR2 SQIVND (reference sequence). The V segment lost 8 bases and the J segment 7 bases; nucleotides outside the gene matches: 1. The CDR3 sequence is CASWTGGGYTF. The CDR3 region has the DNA TGTGCCAGTTGGACAGGGGGTGGCTACACCTTC.

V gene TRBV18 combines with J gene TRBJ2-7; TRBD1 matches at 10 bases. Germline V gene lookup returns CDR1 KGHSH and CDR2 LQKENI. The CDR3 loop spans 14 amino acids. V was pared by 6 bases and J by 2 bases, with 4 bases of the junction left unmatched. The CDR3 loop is CASSAGQGTYEQYF. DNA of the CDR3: TGTGCCAGCTCCGCGGGACAGGGGACCTACGAGCAGTACTTC.

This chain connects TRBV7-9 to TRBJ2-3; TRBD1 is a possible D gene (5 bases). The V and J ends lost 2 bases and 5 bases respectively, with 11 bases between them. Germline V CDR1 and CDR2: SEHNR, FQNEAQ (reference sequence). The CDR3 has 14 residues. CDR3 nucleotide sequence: TGTGCCAGCAGCTTACAGGGCCGCCAAGATACGCAGTATTTT. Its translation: CASSLQGRQDTQYF.

CDR3 in amino acids: CSVSGANVLTF. The CDR3 DNA reads as TGCAGCGTCTCTGGGGCCAACGTCCTGACTTTC. The chain is built from TRBV29-1 and TRBJ2-6, with D uncertain. The CDR3 consists of 11 residues. Deletions cut 6 bases from V and 0 bases from J, with 0 bases between. Germline CDR1 reads SQVTM; CDR2 reads ANQGSEA.

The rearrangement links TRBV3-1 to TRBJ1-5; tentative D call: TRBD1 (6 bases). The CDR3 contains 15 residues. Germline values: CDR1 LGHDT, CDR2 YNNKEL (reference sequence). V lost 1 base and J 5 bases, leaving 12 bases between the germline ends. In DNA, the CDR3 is TGTGCCAGCAGCCAAGCCGGGGGCACCCATCAGCCCCAGCATTTT. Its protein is CASSQAGGTHQPQHF.

The CDR3 spells CASRETTGSYNEQFF. The CDR3 DNA is TGTGCCAGCAGGGAGACGACGGGCTCCTACAATGAGCAGTTCTTC. This chain links TRBV7-8 with TRBJ2-1; D call uncertain. The CDR3 is made up of 15 amino acids. The V gene's germline CDR1 is SGHVS and CDR2 FQNEAQ. Between the trimmed V and J ends, which lost 6 bases and 0 bases, there was a span of 12 bases.

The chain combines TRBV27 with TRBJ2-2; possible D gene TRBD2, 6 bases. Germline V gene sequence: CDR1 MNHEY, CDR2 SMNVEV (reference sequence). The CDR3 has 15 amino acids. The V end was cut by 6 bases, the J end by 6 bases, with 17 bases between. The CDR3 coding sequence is TGTGCCAGCAGGACGGAGGGTCTGTTGGCCGGGGAGCTGTTTTTT. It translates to CASRTEGLLAGELFF.

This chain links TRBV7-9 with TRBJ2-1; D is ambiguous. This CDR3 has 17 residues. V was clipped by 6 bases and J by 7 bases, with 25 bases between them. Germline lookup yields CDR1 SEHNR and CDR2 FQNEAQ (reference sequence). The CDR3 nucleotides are TGTGCCAGCAGAGAGGTCGGGTCTCCCCGCGCTGGAAATGAGCAGTTCTTC. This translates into CASREVGSPRAGNEQFF.

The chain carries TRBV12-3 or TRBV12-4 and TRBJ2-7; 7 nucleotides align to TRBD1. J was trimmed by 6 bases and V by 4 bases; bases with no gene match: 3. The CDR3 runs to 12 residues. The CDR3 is CASSSTGSEQYF. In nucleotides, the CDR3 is TGTGCCAGCAGTTCGACAGGGTCCGAGCAGTACTTC.

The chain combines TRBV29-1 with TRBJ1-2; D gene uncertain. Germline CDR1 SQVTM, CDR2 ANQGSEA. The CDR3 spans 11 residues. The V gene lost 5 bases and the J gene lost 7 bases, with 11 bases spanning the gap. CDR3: CSVSGVGGYTF. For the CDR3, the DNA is TGCAGCGTTTCCGGGGTTGGTGGCTACACCTTC.

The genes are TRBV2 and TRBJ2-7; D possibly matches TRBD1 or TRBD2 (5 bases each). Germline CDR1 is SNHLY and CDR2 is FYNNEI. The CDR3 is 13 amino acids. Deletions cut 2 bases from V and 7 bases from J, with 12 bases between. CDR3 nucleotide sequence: TGTGCCAGCAGTGAAATGGGGGTGGGGGAGCAGTACTTC. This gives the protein CASSEMGVGEQYF.

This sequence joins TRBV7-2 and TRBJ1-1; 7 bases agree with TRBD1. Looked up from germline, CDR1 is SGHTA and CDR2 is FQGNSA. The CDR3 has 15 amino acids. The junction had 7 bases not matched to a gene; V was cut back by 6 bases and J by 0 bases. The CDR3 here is CASSRQGILNTEAFF. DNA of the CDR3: TGTGCCAGCAGTCGACAGGGTATATTGAACACTGAAGCTTTCTTT. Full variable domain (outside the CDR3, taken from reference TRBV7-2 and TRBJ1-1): GAGVSQSPSNKVTEKGKDVELRCDPISGHTALYWYRQSLGQGLEFLIYFQGNSAPDKSGLPSDRFSAERTGGSVSTLTIQRTQQEDSAVYLCASSRQGILNTEAFFGQGTRLTVV.

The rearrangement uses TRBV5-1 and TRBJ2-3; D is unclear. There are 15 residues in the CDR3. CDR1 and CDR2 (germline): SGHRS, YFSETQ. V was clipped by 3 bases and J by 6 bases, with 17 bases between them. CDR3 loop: CASSSGGLNYDTQYF. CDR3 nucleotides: TGCGCCAGCAGCTCCGGCGGATTAAACTATGATACGCAGTATTTT.

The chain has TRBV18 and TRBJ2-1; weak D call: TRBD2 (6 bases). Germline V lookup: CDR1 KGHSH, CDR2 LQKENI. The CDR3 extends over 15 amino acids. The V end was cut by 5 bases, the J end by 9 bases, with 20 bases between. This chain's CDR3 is CASSSVSGVTAEQFF. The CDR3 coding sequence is TGTGCCAGCTCATCTGTGTCGGGAGTAACGGCTGAGCAGTTCTTC.

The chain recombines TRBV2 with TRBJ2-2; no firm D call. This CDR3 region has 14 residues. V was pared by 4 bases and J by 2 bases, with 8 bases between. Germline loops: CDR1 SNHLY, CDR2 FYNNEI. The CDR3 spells CASSGPGNTGELFF. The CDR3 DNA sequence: TGTGCCAGCAGTGGTCCCGGCAACACCGGGGAGCTGTTTTTT.

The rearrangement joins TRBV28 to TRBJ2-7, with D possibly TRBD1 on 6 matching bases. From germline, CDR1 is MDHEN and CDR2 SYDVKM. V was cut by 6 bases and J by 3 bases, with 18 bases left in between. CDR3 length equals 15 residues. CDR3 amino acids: CASSPTGTNHYEQYF. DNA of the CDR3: TGTGCCAGCAGCCCAACCGGGACAAATCACTACGAGCAGTACTTC.

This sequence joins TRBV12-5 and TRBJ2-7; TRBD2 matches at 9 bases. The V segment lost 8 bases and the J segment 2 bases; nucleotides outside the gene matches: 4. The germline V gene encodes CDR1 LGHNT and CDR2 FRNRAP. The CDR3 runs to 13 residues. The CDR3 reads CASQTSGAYEQYF. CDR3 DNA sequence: TGTGCTAGTCAGACTAGCGGAGCCTACGAGCAGTACTTC. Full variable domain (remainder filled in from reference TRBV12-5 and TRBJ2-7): DARVTQTPRHKVTEMGQEVTMRCQPILGHNTVFWYRQTMMQGLELLAYFRNRAPLDDSGMPKDRFSAEMPDATLATLKIQPSEPRDSAVYFCASQTSGAYEQYFGPGTRLTVT.

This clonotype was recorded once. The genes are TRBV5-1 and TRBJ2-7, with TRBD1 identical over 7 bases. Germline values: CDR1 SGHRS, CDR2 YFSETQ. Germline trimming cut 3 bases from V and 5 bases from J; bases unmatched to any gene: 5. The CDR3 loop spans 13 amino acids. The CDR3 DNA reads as TGCGCCAGCAGCTCACAGGGGACCCACGAGCAGTACTTC. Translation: CASSSQGTHEQYF.

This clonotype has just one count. The CDR3 loop reads CASSPAGTAHYEQYF. CDR3 bases: TGTGCCAGCAGCCCAGCCGGGACAGCGCATTACGAGCAGTACTTC. The rearrangement uses TRBV7-9 and TRBJ2-7; 7 bases match TRBD1. The V segment lost 5 bases and the J segment 4 bases; nucleotides outside the gene matches: 11. This CDR3 is built from 15 residues. The germline CDR1 and CDR2 sequences are SEHNR and FQNEAQ (reference sequence). Supplemented by reference TRBV7-9 and TRBJ2-7, the full variable domain reads DTGVSQNPRHKITKRGQNVTFRCDPISEHNRLYWYRQTLGQGPEFLTYFQNEAQLEKSRLLSDRFSAERPKGSFSTLEIQRTEQGDSAMYLCASSPAGTAHYEQYFGPGTRLTVT.

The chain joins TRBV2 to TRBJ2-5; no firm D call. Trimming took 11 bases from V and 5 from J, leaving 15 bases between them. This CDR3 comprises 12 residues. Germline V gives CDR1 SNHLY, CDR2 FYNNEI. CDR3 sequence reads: CAGRWDHETQYF. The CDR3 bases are TGTGCCGGACGGTGGGATCACGAGACCCAGTACTTC.